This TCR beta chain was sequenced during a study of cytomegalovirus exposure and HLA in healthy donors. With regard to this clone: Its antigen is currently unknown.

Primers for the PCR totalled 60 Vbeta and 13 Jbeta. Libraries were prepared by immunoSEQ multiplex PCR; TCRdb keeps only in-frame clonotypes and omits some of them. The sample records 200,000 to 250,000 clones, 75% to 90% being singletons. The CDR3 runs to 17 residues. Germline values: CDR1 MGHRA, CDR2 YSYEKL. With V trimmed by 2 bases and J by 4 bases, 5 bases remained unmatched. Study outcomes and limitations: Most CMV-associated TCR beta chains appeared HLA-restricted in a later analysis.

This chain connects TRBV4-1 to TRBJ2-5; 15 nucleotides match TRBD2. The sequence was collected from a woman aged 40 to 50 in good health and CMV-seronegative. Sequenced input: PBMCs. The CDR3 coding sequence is TGCGCCAGCAGCCAAACACCGGGACTAGCGGGAGGAGAGACCCAGTACTTC. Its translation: CASSQTPGLAGGETQYF.